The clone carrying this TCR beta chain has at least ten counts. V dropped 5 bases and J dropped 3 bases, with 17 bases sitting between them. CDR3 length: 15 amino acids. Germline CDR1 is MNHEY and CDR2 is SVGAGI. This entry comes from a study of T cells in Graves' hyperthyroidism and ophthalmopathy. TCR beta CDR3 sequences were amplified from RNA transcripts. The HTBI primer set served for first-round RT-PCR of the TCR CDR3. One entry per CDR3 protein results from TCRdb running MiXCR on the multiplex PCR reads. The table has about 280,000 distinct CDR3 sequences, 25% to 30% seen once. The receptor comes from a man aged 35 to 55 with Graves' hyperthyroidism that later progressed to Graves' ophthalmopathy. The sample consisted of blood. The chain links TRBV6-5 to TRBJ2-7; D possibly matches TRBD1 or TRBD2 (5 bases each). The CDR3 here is CASSHPGPIGYEQYF. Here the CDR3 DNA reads TGTGCCAGCAGTCATCCGGGACCTATCGGCTACGAGCAGTACTTC.